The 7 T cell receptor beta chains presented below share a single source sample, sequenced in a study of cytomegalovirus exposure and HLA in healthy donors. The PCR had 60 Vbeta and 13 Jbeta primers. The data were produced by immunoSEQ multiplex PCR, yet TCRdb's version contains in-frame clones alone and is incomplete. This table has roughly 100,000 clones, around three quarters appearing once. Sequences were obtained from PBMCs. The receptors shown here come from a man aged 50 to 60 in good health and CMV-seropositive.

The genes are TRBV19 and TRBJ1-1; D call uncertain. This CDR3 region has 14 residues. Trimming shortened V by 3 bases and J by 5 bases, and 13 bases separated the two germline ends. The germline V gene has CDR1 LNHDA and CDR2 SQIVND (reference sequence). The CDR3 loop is CASSIPRGRTEAFF. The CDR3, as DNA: TGTGCCAGTAGTATTCCGCGTGGGAGGACTGAAGCTTTCTTT. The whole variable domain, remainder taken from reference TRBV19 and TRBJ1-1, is DGGITQSPKYLFRKEGQNVTLSCEQNLNHDAMYWYRQDPGQGLRLIYYSQIVNDFQKGDIAEGYSVSREKKESFPLTVTSAQKNPTAFYLCASSIPRGRTEAFFGQGTRLTVV.

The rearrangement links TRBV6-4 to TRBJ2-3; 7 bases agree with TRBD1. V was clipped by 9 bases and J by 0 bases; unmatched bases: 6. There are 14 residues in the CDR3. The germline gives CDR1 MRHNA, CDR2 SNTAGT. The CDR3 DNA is TGTGCCAGTAAACAGGGGTGGAGCACAGATACGCAGTATTTT. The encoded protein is CASKQGWSTDTQYF.

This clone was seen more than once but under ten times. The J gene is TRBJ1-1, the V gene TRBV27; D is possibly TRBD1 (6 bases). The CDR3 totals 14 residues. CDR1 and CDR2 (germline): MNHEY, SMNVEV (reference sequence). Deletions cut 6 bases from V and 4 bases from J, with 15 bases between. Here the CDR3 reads CASRLQGFGTEAFF. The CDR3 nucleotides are TGTGCCAGCAGGTTACAGGGATTCGGCACTGAAGCTTTCTTT.

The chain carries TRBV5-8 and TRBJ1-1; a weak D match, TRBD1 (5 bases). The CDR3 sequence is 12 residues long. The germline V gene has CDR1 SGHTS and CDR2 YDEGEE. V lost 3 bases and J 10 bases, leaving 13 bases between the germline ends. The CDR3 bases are TGTGCCAGCAGCTCCCGACAGTTGGGAGCTTTCTTT. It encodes CASSSRQLGAFF.

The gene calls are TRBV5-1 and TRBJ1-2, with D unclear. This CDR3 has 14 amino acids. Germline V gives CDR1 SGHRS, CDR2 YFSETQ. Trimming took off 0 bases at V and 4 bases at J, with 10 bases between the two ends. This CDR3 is CASSLDAERYGYTF. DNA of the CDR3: TGCGCCAGCAGCTTGGACGCAGAGCGCTATGGCTACACCTTC. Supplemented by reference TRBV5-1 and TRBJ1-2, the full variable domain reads KAGVTQTPRYLIKTRGQQVTLSCSPISGHRSVSWYQQTPGQGLQFLFEYFSETQRNKGNFPGRFSGRQFSNSRSEMNVSTLELGDSALYLCASSLDAERYGYTFGSGTRLTVV.

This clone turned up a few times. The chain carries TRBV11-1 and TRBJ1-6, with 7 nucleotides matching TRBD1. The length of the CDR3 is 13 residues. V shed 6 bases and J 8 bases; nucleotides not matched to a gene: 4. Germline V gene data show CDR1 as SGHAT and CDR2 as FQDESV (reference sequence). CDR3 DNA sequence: TGTGCCAGCAGACGACAGGGAGATTCACCCCTCCACTTT. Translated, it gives CASRRQGDSPLHF.

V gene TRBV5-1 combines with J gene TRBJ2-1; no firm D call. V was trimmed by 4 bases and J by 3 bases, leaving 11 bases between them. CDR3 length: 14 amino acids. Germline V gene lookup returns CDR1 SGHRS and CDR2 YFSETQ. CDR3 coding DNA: TGCGCCAGCAGCCGCGAGCCGGGCTACAATGAGCAGTTCTTC. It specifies CASSREPGYNEQFF.